These 21 T cell receptor beta chains share one sample of origin, sequenced in a study of beta chain features in type 1 diabetes. Expressed TCRB transcripts were sequenced, since all the RNA that had been isolated was reverse transcribed. Data came from immunoSEQ multiplex PCR; TCRdb stores just in-frame clones and leaves some out. The sample carries some 900,000 clones, 17% recorded once. The specimen sequenced was naive CD4+ T cells from blood. These TCRs come from a woman aged 18-29 years in good health.

In its sample, this clone was seen a few times. The chain has TRBV4-3 and TRBJ1-4; D gene unclear. Germline V CDR1 and CDR2: LGHNA, YSLEER. CDR3 length: 14 amino acids. The V gene lost 6 bases and the J gene lost 7 bases, with 15 bases spanning the gap. CDR3 residues: CASREQSGSEKLFF. For the CDR3, the DNA is TGCGCCAGCAGAGAACAAAGTGGCAGTGAAAAACTGTTTTTT.

The rearrangement uses TRBV6-5 and TRBJ1-2; tentatively, D is TRBD1 (5 bases). Germline V gives CDR1 MNHEY, CDR2 SVGAGI. V lost 0 bases and J 0 bases, leaving 11 bases between the germline ends. The CDR3 consists of 16 residues. The CDR3 sequence is CASSYSDGAANYGYTF. CDR3 nucleotides: TGTGCCAGCAGTTACTCCGATGGGGCGGCTAACTATGGCTACACCTTC.

The chain uses TRBV15 and TRBJ2-7, with D possibly TRBD2 on 5 matching bases. The V end was cut by 6 bases, the J end by 0 bases, with 12 bases between. The germline CDR1 and CDR2 sequences are LNHNV and YYDKDF (reference sequence). This CDR3 contains 14 residues. The CDR3 region is CATSHRGHSYEQYF. In DNA, the CDR3 is TGTGCCACCAGTCACCGCGGGCACTCCTACGAGCAGTACTTC.

This clone was counted once. This sequence joins TRBV19 and TRBJ2-3, with D possibly called TRBD1 or TRBD2 (7 bases each). V lost 7 bases, J lost 5 bases, and 19 bases lay in between. CDR1 and CDR2 from the germline V gene are LNHDA and SQIVND (reference sequence). The CDR3 is made up of 15 amino acids. CDR3 nucleotides: TGTGCCAGTACCCCACGGGGAGGGGGCGTAGATACGCAGTATTTT. Translating it yields CASTPRGGGVDTQYF.

J is TRBJ2-1 and V is TRBV7-9, with 12 bases that match TRBD2. CDR3 length: 15 residues. Germline CDR1 and CDR2: SEHNR and FQNEAQ (reference sequence). The J segment lost 8 bases and the V segment lost 5 bases, leaving 7 bases of the junction unmatched. The CDR3 protein is CASSGRLAGVDEQFF. DNA of the CDR3: TGTGCCAGCAGCGGACGACTAGCGGGAGTCGATGAGCAGTTCTTC.

This clone was seen more than once but under ten times. This sequence joins TRBV2 and TRBJ1-3, with 8 positions matching TRBD1. Per the germline V gene, CDR1 is SNHLY and CDR2 is FYNNEI. The CDR3 is made up of 12 amino acids. Trimming took 6 bases from V and 9 from J; bases not matched to a gene: 4. CDR3 nucleotides: TGTGCCAGCAGAGGGACAGGCGTCACCATATATTTT. Translating gives CASRGTGVTIYF.

This clone was seen only a few times. J is TRBJ2-5 and V is TRBV21-1. The DNA matches TRBJ2-7 better at its end, which makes the J call doubtful. TRBV21-1 is noted as a pseudogene. The CDR3 covers 12 residues. CDR3 bases: TGTGCCAGCAGCACTATCGGGCACGAGCAGTACTTC. It translates to CASSTIGHEQYF.

This clone was recorded a few times. CDR3 coding DNA: TGTGCCAGCAGCCAAGCCCCTGGCTCCTACAATGAGCAGTTCTTC. This sequence encodes CASSQAPGSYNEQFF. The chain combines TRBV4-2 with TRBJ2-1; D ambiguous. The CDR3 covers 15 residues. Germline V gives CDR1 LGHNA, CDR2 YNFKEQ. Trimming cost V 1 base and J 0 bases, with 7 bases left between them.

This clone was seen a handful of times. Distinct nucleotide sequences in the sample also encode this CDR3. The chain uses TRBV2 and TRBJ2-5, with a possible D match to TRBD2 (5 bases). Per germline, CDR1 SNHLY and CDR2 FYNNEI. The CDR3 runs 12 residues. V was trimmed by 3 bases and J by 5 bases, leaving 7 bases between them. CDR3 coding DNA: TGTGCCAGCAGTGAGTCGGGGGAGACCCAGTACTTC. Encoded protein: CASSESGETQYF. The whole variable domain, remainder taken from reference TRBV2 and TRBJ2-5, is EPEVTQTPSHQVTQMGQEVILRCVPISNHLYFYWYRQILGQKVEFLVSFYNNEISEKSEIFDDQFSVERPDGSNFTLKIRSTKLEDSAMYFCASSESGETQYFGPGTRLLVL.

This rearrangement joins TRBV7-3 to TRBJ2-6; weak D call: TRBD1 (6 bases). This CDR3 has 19 amino acids. CDR1 is SGHTA, CDR2 FQGTGA, per germline. V lost 4 bases and J 0 bases, leaving 19 bases between the germline ends. The CDR3 DNA reads as TGTGCCAGCAGCTACTTACCTGGACAGTCTAGCTCTGGGGCCAACGTCCTGACTTTC. This encodes CASSYLPGQSSSGANVLTF. The full variable domain, completed using reference TRBV7-3 and TRBJ2-6, is GAGVSQTPSNKVTEKGKYVELRCDPISGHTALYWYRQSLGQGPEFLIYFQGTGAADDSGLPNDRFFAVRPEGSVSTLKIQRTERGDSAVYLCASSYLPGQSSSGANVLTFGAGSRLTVL.

The gene calls are TRBV27 and TRBJ2-1; 9 bases line up with TRBD1. This CDR3 region has 15 residues. Per the germline V gene, CDR1 is MNHEY and CDR2 is SMNVEV (reference sequence). With 2 bases clipped from V and 4 bases from J, the junction kept 3 bases outside the gene matches. CDR3 region: CASSLGTGRYNEQFF. The CDR3 DNA sequence: TGTGCCAGCAGTTTAGGGACAGGGCGATACAATGAGCAGTTCTTC.

The chain links TRBV28 to TRBJ2-5; 8 bases agree with TRBD2. The germline gives CDR1 MDHEN, CDR2 SYDVKM. CDR3 length equals 15 residues. V was clipped by 4 bases and J by 2 bases; unmatched bases: 6. The CDR3 loop is CASSSPGGPQETQYF. Written as DNA, the CDR3 is TGTGCCAGCAGTTCCCCGGGAGGGCCACAAGAGACCCAGTACTTC.

This clone was observed a few times. V is TRBV29-1 and J is TRBJ1-1, with D perhaps matching TRBD1 (6 bases). The CDR3 sequence is 11 residues long. With 6 bases removed from V and 4 bases from J, the gap between germline ends came to 9 bases. Germline V CDR1 and CDR2: SQVTM, ANQGSEA. The CDR3: CSVRGGTEAFF. As DNA, the CDR3 is TGCAGCGTCCGAGGGGGCACTGAAGCTTTCTTT.

This clone was counted between two and nine times. The chain carries TRBV4-3 and TRBJ2-2, with 7 nucleotides matching TRBD2. The CDR3 has 18 residues. Germline values: CDR1 LGHNA, CDR2 YSLEER. V gave up 0 bases and J gave up 4 bases; unmatched junction bases: 11. The CDR3 here is CASSQDLSGTSGTGELFF. The CDR3 DNA is TGCGCCAGCAGCCAAGATCTGAGCGGGACCTCGGGCACCGGGGAGCTGTTTTTT.

This clone has just a few counts. The chain couples TRBV7-9 to TRBJ2-3; 13 nucleotides align to TRBD2. This CDR3 has 19 amino acids. The V segment lost 1 base and the J segment 1 base; nucleotides outside the gene matches: 8. CDR1 SEHNR and CDR2 FQNEAQ come from the germline V gene (reference sequence). In DNA, the CDR3 is TGTGCCAGCAGCTTAGGGACTAGCGGGAGTTCGGGCCGCACAGATACGCAGTATTTT. Translating it yields CASSLGTSGSSGRTDTQYF.

V is TRBV5-6 and J is TRBJ2-3; D unclear. CDR1 and CDR2 (germline): SGHDT, YYEEEE. The CDR3 runs 11 residues. Between the trimmed V and J ends, which lost 4 bases and 4 bases, there was a span of 4 bases. CDR3 sequence reads: CASSGPDTQYF. CDR3 bases: TGTGCCAGCAGCGGTCCAGATACGCAGTATTTT.

V is TRBV4-2 and J is TRBJ2-2; TRBD1 aligns across 8 bases. The CDR3 has 17 amino acids. Germline values: CDR1 LGHNA, CDR2 YNFKEQ. V gave up 0 bases and J gave up 4 bases; unmatched junction bases: 7. CDR3 sequence: CASSQDHNRGVTGELFF. The CDR3, as DNA: TGTGCCAGCAGCCAAGATCACAACAGGGGGGTCACCGGGGAGCTGTTTTTT.

The V and J genes are TRBV5-4 and TRBJ2-5; no clear D. V gave up 4 bases and J gave up 2 bases, with 12 bases separating them. Germline V lookup: CDR1 SGHNT, CDR2 YYREEE (reference sequence). There are 14 residues in the CDR3. CDR3 sequence: CASSPAGPQETQYF. The CDR3 DNA is TGTGCCAGCAGCCCCGCTGGGCCACAAGAGACCCAGTACTTC.

The V call is TRBV18, the J call TRBJ2-1; TRBD2 matches at 8 bases. This CDR3 spans 16 amino acids. The V gene's germline CDR1 is KGHSH and CDR2 LQKENI. V was clipped by 2 bases and J by 15 bases; unmatched bases: 18. This CDR3 reads CASSPGAWRGAFGLFF. For the CDR3, the DNA is TGTGCCAGCTCACCAGGTGCCTGGCGGGGGGCCTTCGGTCTGTTCTTC.

As regards this clone: Other DNA sequences within the sample encode an identical CDR3. The J gene is TRBJ1-2, the V gene TRBV6-5; possibly TRBD1 for D (6 bases). V lost 2 bases, J lost 7 bases, and 8 bases lay in between. Germline loops: CDR1 MNHEY, CDR2 SVGAGI. The CDR3 sequence is 12 residues long. This CDR3 reads CASSYRGFGYTF. In DNA form, the CDR3 reads TGTGCCAGCAGTTACAGGGGGTTTGGCTACACCTTC.

The table lists this clone with a few counts. The chain's CDR3 is CASSSRTGRDGYTF. CDR3 in DNA: TGTGCCAGCAGCTCCCGGACAGGAAGGGATGGCTACACCTTC. The V and J genes are TRBV7-2 and TRBJ1-2, with TRBD1 identical over 7 bases. From germline, CDR1 is SGHTA and CDR2 FQGNSA. The CDR3 is made up of 14 amino acids. Losses at the gene ends were 4 bases for V and 6 bases for J; bases not matched to a gene: 8.